This TCR beta chain was profiled in a study of CD8+CD57+ T cells in acquired aplastic anemia. The overall study: Sorted CD4+ and CD8+ cells yielded around 3.2 ug of DNA on average.

This CDR3 has 13 amino acids. CDR1 is SGHVS, CDR2 FQNEAQ, per germline. V gave up 7 bases and J gave up 4 bases, with 11 bases separating them. Ten or more counts support this clonotype. For CDR3 and TCR beta VDJ profiling, genomic DNA was the template used. In TCRdb, the reads were re-called with MiXCR into one record per CDR3 protein. Of fewer than 250,000 distinct CDR3 sequences in the sample, around half were seen once. Flow cytometry had shown expanded CD8+CD57+ cells in the patients chosen for sequencing. The clonotype was recovered from a human donor with aplastic anemia. The chain carries TRBV7-8 and TRBJ1-5, with D perhaps matching TRBD1 (5 bases). Sequencing input: sorted CD4+, CD8+, or CD8+CD57+ T cells (not recorded which) from PBMCs. The CDR3 protein is CASTPRGNQPQHF. The DNA for the CDR3 is TGTGCCAGCACCCCAAGGGGAAATCAGCCCCAGCATTTT.